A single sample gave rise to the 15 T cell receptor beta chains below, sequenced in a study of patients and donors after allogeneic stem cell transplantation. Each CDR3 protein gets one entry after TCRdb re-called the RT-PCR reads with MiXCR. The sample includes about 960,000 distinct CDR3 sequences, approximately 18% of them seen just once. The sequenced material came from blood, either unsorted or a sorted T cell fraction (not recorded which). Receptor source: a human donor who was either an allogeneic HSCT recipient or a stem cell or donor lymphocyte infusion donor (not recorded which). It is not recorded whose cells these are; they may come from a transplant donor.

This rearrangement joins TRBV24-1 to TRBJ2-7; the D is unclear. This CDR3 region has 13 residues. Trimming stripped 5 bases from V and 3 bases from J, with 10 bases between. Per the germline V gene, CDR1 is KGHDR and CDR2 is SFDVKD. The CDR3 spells CATSVDGGYEQYF. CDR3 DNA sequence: TGTGCCACCAGTGTAGATGGCGGCTACGAGCAGTACTTC.

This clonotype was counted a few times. CDR3 amino acids: CSARLQSGLAGVQRYNEQFF. The CDR3 nucleotides are TGCAGTGCTAGACTGCAATCGGGACTAGCGGGAGTTCAGCGGTACAATGAGCAGTTCTTC. The chain has TRBV20-1 and TRBJ2-1, with 14 bases that match TRBD2. Germline-derived CDR1 and CDR2 are DFQATT and SNEGSKA (reference sequence). With 2 bases clipped from V and 4 bases from J, the junction kept 16 bases outside the gene matches. The CDR3 is made up of 20 amino acids.

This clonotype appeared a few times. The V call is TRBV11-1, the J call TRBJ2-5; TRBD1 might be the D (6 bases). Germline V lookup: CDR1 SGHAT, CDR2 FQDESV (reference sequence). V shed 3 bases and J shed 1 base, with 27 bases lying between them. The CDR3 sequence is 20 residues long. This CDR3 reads CASSFLRGWTTKRAQETQYF. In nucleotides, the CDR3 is TGTGCCAGCAGCTTTCTGAGGGGGTGGACGACGAAGAGGGCCCAAGAGACCCAGTACTTC.

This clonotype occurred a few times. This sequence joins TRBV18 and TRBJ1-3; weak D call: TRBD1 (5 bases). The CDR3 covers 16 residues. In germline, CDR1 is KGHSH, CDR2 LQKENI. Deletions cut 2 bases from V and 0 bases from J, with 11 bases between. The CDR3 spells CASSPIVQDSGNTIYF. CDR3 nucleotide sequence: TGTGCCAGCTCACCAATAGTACAGGACTCTGGAAACACCATATATTTT.

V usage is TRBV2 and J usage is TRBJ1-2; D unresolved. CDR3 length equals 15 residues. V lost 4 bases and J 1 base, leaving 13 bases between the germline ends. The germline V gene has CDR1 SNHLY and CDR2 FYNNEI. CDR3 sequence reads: CASSGSVVVNYGYTF. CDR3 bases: TGTGCCAGCAGTGGGTCGGTGGTCGTTAACTATGGCTACACCTTC.

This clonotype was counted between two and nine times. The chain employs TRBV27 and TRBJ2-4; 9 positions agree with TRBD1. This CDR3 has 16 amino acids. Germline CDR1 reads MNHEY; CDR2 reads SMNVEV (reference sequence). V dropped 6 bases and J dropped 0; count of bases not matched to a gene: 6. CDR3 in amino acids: CASSSGQGLAKNIQYF. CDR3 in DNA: TGTGCCAGCAGCTCCGGACAGGGGTTAGCCAAAAACATTCAGTACTTC.

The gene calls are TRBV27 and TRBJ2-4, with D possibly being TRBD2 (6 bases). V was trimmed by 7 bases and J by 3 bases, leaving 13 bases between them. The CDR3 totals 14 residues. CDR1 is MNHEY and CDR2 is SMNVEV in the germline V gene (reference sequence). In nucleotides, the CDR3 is TGTGCCAGCAAGTCCAGGAGGGGCAAAAACATTCAGTACTTC. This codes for CASKSRRGKNIQYF.

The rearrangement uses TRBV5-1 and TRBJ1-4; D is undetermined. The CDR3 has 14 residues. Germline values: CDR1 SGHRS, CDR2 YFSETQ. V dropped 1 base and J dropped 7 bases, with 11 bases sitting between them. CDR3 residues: CASSLRGRAEKLFF. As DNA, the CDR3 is TGCGCCAGCAGCTTGCGGGGTCGCGCTGAAAAACTGTTTTTT.

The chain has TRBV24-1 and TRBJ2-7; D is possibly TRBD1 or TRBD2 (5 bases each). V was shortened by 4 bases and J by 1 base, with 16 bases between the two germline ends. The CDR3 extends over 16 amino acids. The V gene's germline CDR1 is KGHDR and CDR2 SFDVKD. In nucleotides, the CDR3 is TGTGCCACCAGTGACCTCGACGGGGCAGGTTCCTACGAGCAGTACTTC. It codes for CATSDLDGAGSYEQYF.

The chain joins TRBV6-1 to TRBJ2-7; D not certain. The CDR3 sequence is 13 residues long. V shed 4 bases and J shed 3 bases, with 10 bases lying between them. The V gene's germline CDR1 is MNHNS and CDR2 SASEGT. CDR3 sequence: CASSARNRYEQYF. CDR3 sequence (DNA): TGTGCCAGCAGTGCTCGGAACCGCTACGAGCAGTACTTC.

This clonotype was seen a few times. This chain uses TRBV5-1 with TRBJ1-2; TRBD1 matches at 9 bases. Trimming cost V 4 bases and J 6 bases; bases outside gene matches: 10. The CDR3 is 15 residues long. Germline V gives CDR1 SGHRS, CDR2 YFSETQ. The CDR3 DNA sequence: TGCGCCAGCAGCGGAACGACAGGGGGAAGCGATGGCTACACCTTC. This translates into CASSGTTGGSDGYTF.

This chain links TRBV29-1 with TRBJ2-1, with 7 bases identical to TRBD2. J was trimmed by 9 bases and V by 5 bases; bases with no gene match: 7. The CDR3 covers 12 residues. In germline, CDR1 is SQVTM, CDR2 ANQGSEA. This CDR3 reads CSVLRGGSEQFF. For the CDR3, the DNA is TGCAGCGTTCTGAGGGGAGGGAGTGAGCAGTTCTTC.

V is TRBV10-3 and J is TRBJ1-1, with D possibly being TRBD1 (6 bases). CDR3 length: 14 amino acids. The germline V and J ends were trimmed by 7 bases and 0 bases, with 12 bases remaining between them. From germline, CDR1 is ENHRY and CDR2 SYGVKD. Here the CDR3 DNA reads TGTGCCATCAAGGACAGACCAATGAACACTGAAGCTTTCTTT. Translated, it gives CAIKDRPMNTEAFF.

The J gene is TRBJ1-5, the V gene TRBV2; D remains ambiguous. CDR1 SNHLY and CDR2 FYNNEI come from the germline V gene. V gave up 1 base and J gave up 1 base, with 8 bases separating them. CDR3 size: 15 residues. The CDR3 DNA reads TGTGCCAGCAGTGAAGGACCCACCAGCAATCAGCCCCAGCATTTT. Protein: CASSEGPTSNQPQHF.

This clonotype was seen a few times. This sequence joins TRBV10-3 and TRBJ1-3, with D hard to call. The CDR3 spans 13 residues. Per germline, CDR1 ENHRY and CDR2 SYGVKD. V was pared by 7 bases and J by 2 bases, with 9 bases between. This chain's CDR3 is CAITSVPGNTIYF. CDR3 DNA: TGTGCCATCACCTCGGTCCCTGGAAACACCATATATTTT.